This entry features one T cell receptor (beta chain) sequence. Profiling relied on immunoSEQ multiplex PCR, and the TCRdb table lists in-frame clones only, not all of them. The repertoire holds about 70,000 clones, roughly 92% seen once, with about 2.3% in the top ten. CDR1 PRHDT and CDR2 FYEKMQ come from the germline V gene (reference sequence). V was cut by 5 bases and J by 1 base, with 16 bases left in between. The CDR3 runs to 16 residues. This sample is drawn from a study of T cell changes during pregnancy in multiple sclerosis. V gene TRBV13 combines with J gene TRBJ2-3; tentative D call: TRBD2 (6 bases). This specimen was peripheral blood, taken before pregnancy. This clonotype originated in a female donor with multiple sclerosis, enrolled in a pregnancy study. CDR3 DNA sequence: TGTGCCAGCAGCCGTAGTTGGCGGGAAGGCACAGATACGCAGTATTTT. This sequence encodes CASSRSWREGTDTQYF.